The TCR beta chain described here comes from a study of cytomegalovirus exposure and HLA in healthy donors. Germline values: CDR1 LNHNV, CDR2 YYDKDF (reference sequence). The CDR3 runs to 17 residues. The ends lost 0 bases at V and 6 bases at J; junction bases unmatched: 10. A multiplex PCR was run with 60 Vbeta primers and 13 Jbeta primers. The protocol was immunoSEQ multiplex PCR, while the TCRdb copy is restricted to in-frame clones and leaves out a portion. The sample gives 45,000 to 65,000 clones, 82% of which show up once; approximately 2.8% is in the top ten. Study-wide results and limits: TCR sequences were mostly rare, though some public TCRs occurred in many donors. An assumption of roughly uniform sequencing depth across donors underlay the presence/absence analyses.

Concerning this clone itself: Its antigen is currently unknown.

The chain has TRBV15 and TRBJ1-4, with 7 nucleotides matching TRBD1. Sequencing was performed on PBMCs. The receptor comes from a woman younger than 35 in good health and CMV-seronegative. The CDR3 region is CATSRESGTAVYEKLFF. CDR3 bases: TGTGCCACCAGCAGAGAGAGTGGGACAGCGGTTTATGAAAAACTGTTTTTT.